The 32 T cell receptor beta chains presented below share a single source sample, sequenced in a study of regulatory T cells in long-lasting Graves disease. HTBI primers from iRepertoire and Arm-PCR of CDR3 regions yielded the TCR beta libraries. TCRdb independently ran MiXCR on the multiplex PCR reads; one entry per CDR3 protein. Found here are roughly 610,000 distinct CDR3 sequences, about 16% of them singletons; the top ten hold about 11%. The sample's time point: newly diagnosed GD, antithyroid drugs for less than 3 months. RNA from PBMCs was the source of the TCR library. These data were likewise used in another study, on T cells in Graves' hyperthyroidism and ophthalmopathy.

The starting material was peripheral blood mononuclear cells (PBMCs), obtained at new diagnosis, from a patient treated with antithyroid drugs. The receptor source for this set is a man aged 18 to 30 with Graves disease.

This clonotype was recorded at least ten times. The chain recombines TRBV30 with TRBJ2-7; 11 positions agree with TRBD2. The CDR3 sequence is 16 residues long. Germline CDR1 and CDR2: GTSNPN and SVGIG (reference sequence). V dropped 1 base and J dropped 2; count of bases not matched to a gene: 7. The CDR3 loop reads CAWSGLAGSSPYEQYF. In nucleotides, the CDR3 is TGTGCCTGGAGTGGACTAGCGGGATCCTCCCCCTACGAGCAGTACTTC.

Many counts were recorded for this clonotype. This rearrangement joins TRBV11-2 to TRBJ2-3, with 10 positions matching TRBD1. Unmatched junction bases numbered 7, after V lost 4 bases and J lost 0 bases. Per the germline V gene, CDR1 is SGHAT and CDR2 is FQNNGV. This CDR3 has 17 amino acids. The CDR3 region is CASSSDRGPKSTDTQYF. The CDR3 nucleotides read TGTGCCAGCAGCTCCGACAGGGGGCCAAAAAGCACAGATACGCAGTATTTT.

This clonotype occurred a few times. The chain joins TRBV4-1 to TRBJ2-3, with D possibly matching TRBD1 (5 bases). V was clipped by 0 bases and J by 6 bases, with 13 bases between them. Germline V CDR1 and CDR2: MGHRA, YSYEKL. The CDR3 totals 15 residues. This CDR3 reads CASSQEDVQGDTQYF. In DNA, the CDR3 is TGCGCCAGCAGCCAAGAGGATGTTCAGGGTGATACGCAGTATTTT.

The sample holds a few counts of this clonotype. This chain links TRBV7-3 with TRBJ2-3, with D unresolved. The CDR3 covers 14 residues. Trimming stripped 4 bases from V and 2 bases from J, with 10 bases between. Germline values: CDR1 SGHTA, CDR2 FQGTGA. The CDR3, as DNA: TGTGCCAGCAGCTCTCTAGGATACACAGATACGCAGTATTTT. This translates into CASSSLGYTDTQYF.

This clonotype was detected ten times or more. This chain connects TRBV7-9 to TRBJ2-3, with 9 positions matching TRBD1. CDR3 length: 16 amino acids. Germline V gene lookup returns CDR1 SEHNR and CDR2 FQNEAQ (reference sequence). V was pared by 4 bases and J by 5 bases, with 10 bases of the junction left unmatched. The CDR3 loop reads CASSSFHRGQQDTQYF. The CDR3 nucleotides are TGTGCCAGCAGCTCCTTTCACAGGGGGCAACAAGATACGCAGTATTTT.

This clonotype appeared many times. V usage is TRBV5-1 and J usage is TRBJ2-1; 8 bases match TRBD1. V lost 0 bases to trimming and J lost 6 bases; unmatched junction nucleotides: 8. The CDR3 covers 16 residues. Germline assignment: CDR1 SGHRS and CDR2 YFSETQ. The CDR3 is CASSLAGTGALNEQFF. CDR3 bases: TGCGCCAGCAGCTTGGCTGGGACAGGTGCCCTCAATGAGCAGTTCTTC.

The sample holds a few counts of this clonotype. The chain combines TRBV13 with TRBJ2-7; 10 nucleotides agree with TRBD2. Per the germline V gene, CDR1 is PRHDT and CDR2 is FYEKMQ (reference sequence). The CDR3 sequence is 15 residues long. The ends lost 1 base at V and 5 bases at J; junction bases unmatched: 5. The CDR3 protein is CASSLVASGSHEQYF. The CDR3 nucleotides are TGTGCCAGCAGCTTAGTTGCTAGCGGGAGCCACGAGCAGTACTTC. The whole variable domain, filled in from reference TRBV13 and TRBJ2-7, reads AAGVIQSPRHLIKEKRETATLKCYPIPRHDTVYWYQQGPGQDPQFLISFYEKMQSDKGSIPDRFSAQQFSDYHSELNMSSLELGDSALYFCASSLVASGSHEQYFGPGTRLTVT.

CDR3 protein: CASAISGGGTEAFF. The DNA for the CDR3 is TGTGCCAGCGCTATCAGCGGAGGTGGGACTGAAGCTTTCTTT. This chain joins TRBV11-2 and TRBJ1-1; D uncertain. The CDR3 has 14 amino acids. Looked up from germline, CDR1 is SGHAT and CDR2 is FQNNGV. Trimming stripped 8 bases from V and 5 bases from J, with 18 bases between.

This clonotype was seen only a few times. This rearrangement joins TRBV6-2 or TRBV6-3 to TRBJ2-4, with 10 bases fitting TRBD2. Losses at the gene ends were 5 bases for V and 1 base for J; bases not matched to a gene: 11. The CDR3 is made up of 18 amino acids. Germline CDR1 is MNHEY and CDR2 is SVGEGT. CDR3: CASSLTTTSGMAKNIQYF. Written as DNA, the CDR3 is TGTGCCAGCAGTCTAACAACCACTAGCGGGATGGCCAAAAACATTCAGTACTTC.

Comment on this clonotype: One end of the junction fails to match germline, which may point to a read error. This chain links TRBV7-2 with TRBJ2-4; D unresolved. The end of the DNA aligns better with TRBJ2-1, so the J call may be wrong. This CDR3 contains 12 residues. Germline V lookup: CDR1 SGHTA, CDR2 FQGNSA. The CDR3 is CAGSLVGDEQFF. Here the CDR3 DNA reads TGTGCCGGCAGCTTAGTTGGAGATGAGCAGTTCTTC.

In its sample, this clonotype was seen many times. This sequence joins TRBV3-1 and TRBJ2-7; the D call may be TRBD1 or TRBD2 (5 bases each). Germline CDR1 and CDR2: LGHDT and YNNKEL (reference sequence). This CDR3 has 15 residues. The V gene lost 2 bases and the J gene lost 7 bases, with 18 bases spanning the gap. DNA for the CDR3: TGTGCCAGCAGCCAATGGGGCGGCGGGCCGGGAGAGCAGTACTTC. It codes for CASSQWGGGPGEQYF.

This clonotype has a count of ten or more. The CDR3 reads CASSLSLRTSRTGELFF. The CDR3 DNA sequence: TGCGCCAGCAGCTTGTCCCTCCGGACTAGTAGGACCGGGGAGCTGTTTTTT. The chain couples TRBV5-1 to TRBJ2-2; TRBD2 matches 7 bases. Trimming took 1 base from V and 5 from J; bases not matched to a gene: 11. This CDR3 is built from 17 residues. Per germline, CDR1 SGHRS and CDR2 YFSETQ. Variable domain in full (rest from reference TRBV5-1 and TRBJ2-2): KAGVTQTPRYLIKTRGQQVTLSCSPISGHRSVSWYQQTPGQGLQFLFEYFSETQRNKGNFPGRFSGRQFSNSRSEMNVSTLELGDSALYLCASSLSLRTSRTGELFFGEGSRLTVL.

This clonotype was detected ten times or more. V usage is TRBV30 and J usage is TRBJ2-7; TRBD1 might be the D (5 bases). Trimming left V 2 bases short and J 5 bases short, with 10 bases between. The V gene's germline CDR1 is GTSNPN and CDR2 SVGIG (reference sequence). The CDR3 runs to 12 residues. The CDR3 DNA is TGTGCCTGGAGTCTCAGGGTAGACGAGCAGTACTTC. Its translation is CAWSLRVDEQYF.

This clonotype has at least ten counts. J is TRBJ1-1 and V is TRBV13; D gene unclear. CDR1 and CDR2 from the germline V gene are PRHDT and FYEKMQ (reference sequence). The CDR3 loop spans 13 amino acids. The V and J ends lost 2 bases and 3 bases respectively, with 7 bases between them. This CDR3 is CASSLMGDTEAFF. For the CDR3, the DNA is TGTGCCAGCAGCTTAATGGGTGACACTGAAGCTTTCTTT.

This clonotype was seen at least ten times. CDR3 coding DNA: TGTGCCAGCGGGAGGTTCCGCGGTGGCTACACCTTC. Translating it yields CASGRFRGGYTF. This chain links TRBV28 with TRBJ1-2; D gene uncertain. V shed 8 bases and J shed 7 bases, with 14 bases lying between them. The germline V gene encodes CDR1 MDHEN and CDR2 SYDVKM. The CDR3 consists of 12 residues.

The table lists this clonotype with a few counts. The chain recombines TRBV20-1 with TRBJ2-5; D unresolved. Germline loops: CDR1 DFQATT, CDR2 SNEGSKA (reference sequence). Trimming left V 5 bases short and J 6 bases short, with 22 bases between. The CDR3 extends over 15 amino acids. CDR3 sequence (DNA): TGCAGTGCTGATCCTTCCCTGGAATATCAAAAGACCCAGTACTTC. Encoded protein: CSADPSLEYQKTQYF.

This clonotype came up many times. The chain is built from TRBV5-1 and TRBJ2-5; the match to TRBD1 covers 7 bases. CDR1 and CDR2 (germline): SGHRS, YFSETQ. V trimming: 3 bases; J trimming: 2 bases; junction bases outside the gene matches: 4. The CDR3 is 14 residues long. The CDR3 DNA is TGCGCCAGCAGCTCGACAGGGAATCAAGAGACCCAGTACTTC. Amino acid sequence: CASSSTGNQETQYF.

This clonotype was recorded at least ten times. The CDR3 spells CASSISRGAYEQYF. The CDR3 DNA reads TGTGCCAGCAGCATCTCTCGCGGGGCCTACGAGCAGTACTTC. The chain couples TRBV7-2 to TRBJ2-7, with D possibly matching TRBD2 (6 bases). The germline gives CDR1 SGHTA, CDR2 FQGNSA. The CDR3 covers 14 residues. V was clipped by 5 bases and J by 2 bases, with 13 bases between them.

The rearrangement joins TRBV27 to TRBJ2-7; perhaps TRBD2 as D (5 bases). The CDR3 contains 15 residues. Per the germline V gene, CDR1 is MNHEY and CDR2 is SMNVEV (reference sequence). V gave up 3 bases and J gave up 0 bases, with 12 bases separating them. The CDR3 region is CASSFSGEISYEQYF. The CDR3 nucleotides read TGTGCCAGCAGTTTCTCCGGGGAAATCTCCTACGAGCAGTACTTC.

This clonotype was counted at least ten times. The J gene is TRBJ2-7, the V gene TRBV20-1; 7 nucleotides agree with TRBD2. After removal of 5 bases from V and 4 bases from J, the junction contained 11 bases not matched to a gene. CDR3 length: 14 residues. Germline V gives CDR1 DFQATT, CDR2 SNEGSKA (reference sequence). The CDR3 loop is CSAQAGEAPYEQYF. CDR3 DNA: TGCAGTGCTCAGGCGGGAGAGGCCCCATACGAGCAGTACTTC.

This clonotype has a count of ten or more. This chain uses TRBV30 with TRBJ1-1, with 7 nucleotides matching TRBD1. CDR1 is GTSNPN, CDR2 SVGIG, per germline (reference sequence). V was clipped by 2 bases and J by 5 bases; unmatched bases: 8. CDR3 size: 14 residues. This CDR3 reads CAWSRGDSGTEAFF. Here the CDR3 DNA reads TGTGCCTGGAGTAGAGGGGACAGCGGGACTGAAGCTTTCTTT.

The CDR3 DNA reads as TGCGCCAGCAGCTTGGCGGCGACAGGGAACACTGAAGCTTTCTTT. It yields the protein CASSLAATGNTEAFF. The chain recombines TRBV5-1 with TRBJ1-1, with a possible D match to TRBD1 (6 bases). V was cut by 0 bases and J by 1 base, with 10 bases left in between. The germline CDR1 and CDR2 sequences are SGHRS and YFSETQ. This CDR3 contains 15 residues.

The chain is built from TRBV5-4 and TRBJ2-1; D is perhaps TRBD2 (5 bases). Germline V CDR1 and CDR2: SGHNT, YYREEE (reference sequence). The V and J ends lost 2 bases and 4 bases respectively, with 13 bases between them. The CDR3 consists of 15 residues. Here the CDR3 reads CASSLGWELYNEQFF. CDR3 in DNA: TGTGCCAGCAGCTTAGGGTGGGAGCTGTACAATGAGCAGTTCTTC.

Ten or more counts support this clonotype. The V and J genes are TRBV10-3 and TRBJ2-7; 14 bases align to TRBD2. The V and J ends lost 6 bases and 5 bases, in that order; junction bases with no gene match: 15. Germline V gene lookup returns CDR1 ENHRY and CDR2 SYGVKD. The CDR3 has 18 amino acids. The CDR3 DNA reads as TGTGCCATCAGGGAGGGGACTAGCGGGAGTTTTATTCCCCACGAGCAGTACTTC. This encodes CAIREGTSGSFIPHEQYF.

V is TRBV6-2 or TRBV6-3 and J is TRBJ2-6; D possibly matches TRBD1 or TRBD2 (5 bases each). The ends were cut back, 4 bases at V and 0 bases at J, with 19 bases in the middle. The CDR3 totals 19 residues. In germline, CDR1 is MNHEY, CDR2 SVGEGT. CDR3 sequence: CASSSSGTTNSSGANVLTF. The CDR3 region has the DNA TGTGCCAGCAGTTCCTCTGGGACCACCAATAGCTCTGGGGCCAACGTCCTGACTTTC.

As for this clonotype: A much larger clone sits a single nucleotide away, making a read error possible. The CDR3 is CASSLRALYEQYF. For the CDR3, the DNA is TGTGCCAGCAGCCTCCGGGCCCTCTACGAGCAGTACTTC. The rearrangement joins TRBV6-1 to TRBJ2-7, with D uncertain. Germline assignment: CDR1 MNHNS and CDR2 SASEGT. Trimming cost V 6 bases and J 3 bases, with 12 bases left between them. This CDR3 contains 13 residues.

The V gene is TRBV20-1, the J gene TRBJ2-3; D might be TRBD2 (6 bases). This CDR3 is 13 amino acids long. The germline V and J ends were trimmed by 7 bases and 2 bases, with 13 bases remaining between them. CDR1 and CDR2 (germline): DFQATT, SNEGSKA (reference sequence). The CDR3 nucleotides are TGCAGTGGAGGTAGGCGGGACACAGATACGCAGTATTTT. Translating it yields CSGGRRDTDTQYF.

The chain uses TRBV4-2 and TRBJ1-1; TRBD1 is a possible D gene (5 bases). The V gene's germline CDR1 is LGHNA and CDR2 YNFKEQ. Between the trimmed V and J ends, which lost 5 bases and 8 bases, there was a span of 24 bases. The CDR3 contains 16 residues. The CDR3 is CASSARSPPRTTEAFF. The CDR3 nucleotides read TGTGCCAGCAGCGCCCGGTCCCCACCGAGGACAACCGAAGCTTTCTTT.

In regard to this clonotype: This may come from a read error, since a much larger clone is one base off. V and J are TRBV18 and TRBJ2-4, with TRBD2 matching 10 bases. Judging by the DNA end, TRBJ2-1 fits better; the J call may be wrong. The CDR3 covers 16 residues. Germline CDR1 KGHSH, CDR2 LQKENI. CDR3 protein: CASSPPQREGAGEQFF. In DNA form, the CDR3 reads TGTGCCAGCTCACCTCCTCAGCGGGAGGGAGCTGGGGAGCAGTTCTTC.

This clonotype showed up just a few times. The CDR3 region has the DNA TGTGCCAGCAGCTTAGGGATTGGCACAGATACGCAGTATTTT. It encodes CASSLGIGTDTQYF. The V and J genes are TRBV11-2 and TRBJ2-3; D remains unclear. The CDR3 spans 14 residues. The V gene lost 1 base and the J gene lost 1 base, with 6 bases spanning the gap. Germline lookup yields CDR1 SGHAT and CDR2 FQNNGV.

The table lists this clonotype with many counts. V gene TRBV5-1 combines with J gene TRBJ1-1, with 11 bases matching TRBD1. The CDR3 contains 14 residues. The V segment lost 7 bases and the J segment 5 bases; nucleotides outside the gene matches: 7. Germline loops: CDR1 SGHRS, CDR2 YFSETQ. CDR3 in DNA: TGCGCCAGCTTTGGACAGGGGGCACAGACTGAAGCTTTCTTT. It translates to CASFGQGAQTEAFF.

This clonotype was picked up many times. The chain recombines TRBV7-9 with TRBJ2-5, with TRBD2 matching 11 bases. CDR3 length: 16 amino acids. Germline V CDR1 and CDR2: SEHNR, FQNEAQ (reference sequence). V trimming: 5 bases; J trimming: 1 base; junction bases outside the gene matches: 6. CDR3 DNA: TGTGCCAGCAGCCCAACACTAGCGGGAGTCCAAGAGACCCAGTACTTC. This translates into CASSPTLAGVQETQYF.